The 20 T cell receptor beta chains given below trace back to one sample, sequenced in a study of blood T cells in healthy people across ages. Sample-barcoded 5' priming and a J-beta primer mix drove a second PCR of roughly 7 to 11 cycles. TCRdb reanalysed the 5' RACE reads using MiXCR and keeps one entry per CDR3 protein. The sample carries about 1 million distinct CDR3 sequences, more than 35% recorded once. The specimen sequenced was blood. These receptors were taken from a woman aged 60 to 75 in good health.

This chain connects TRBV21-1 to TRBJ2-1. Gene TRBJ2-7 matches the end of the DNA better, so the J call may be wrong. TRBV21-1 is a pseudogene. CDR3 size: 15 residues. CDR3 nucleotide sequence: TGTGCCAGCAGCAACGTGAGGACGGATAAGGGTGAGCAGTACTTC. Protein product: CASSNVRTDKGEQYF.

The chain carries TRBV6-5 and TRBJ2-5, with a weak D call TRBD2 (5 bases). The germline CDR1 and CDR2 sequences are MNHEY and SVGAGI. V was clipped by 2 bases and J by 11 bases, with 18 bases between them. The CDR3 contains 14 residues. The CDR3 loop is CASSYASAGREQYF. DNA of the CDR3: TGTGCCAGCAGTTACGCGAGTGCGGGTCGAGAGCAGTACTTC.

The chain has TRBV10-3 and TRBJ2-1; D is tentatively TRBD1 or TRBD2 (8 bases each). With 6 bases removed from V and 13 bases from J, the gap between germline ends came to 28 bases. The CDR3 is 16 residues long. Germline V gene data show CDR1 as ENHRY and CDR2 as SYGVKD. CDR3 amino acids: CAIRPGQGSGGETQFF. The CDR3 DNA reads TGTGCCATCAGACCCGGACAGGGATCGGGAGGGGAGACCCAGTTCTTC.

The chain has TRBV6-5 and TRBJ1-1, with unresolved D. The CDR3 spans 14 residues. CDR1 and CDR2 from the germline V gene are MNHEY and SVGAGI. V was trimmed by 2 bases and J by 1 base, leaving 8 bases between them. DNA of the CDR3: TGTGCCAGCAGTTACCGGAGTGAGAACACTGAAGCTTTCTTT. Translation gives CASSYRSENTEAFF.

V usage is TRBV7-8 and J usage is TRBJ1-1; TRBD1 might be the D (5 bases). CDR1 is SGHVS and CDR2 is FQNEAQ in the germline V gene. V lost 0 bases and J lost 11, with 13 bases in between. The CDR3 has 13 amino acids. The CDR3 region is CASSLAGDRRAFF. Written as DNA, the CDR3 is TGTGCCAGCAGCTTAGCGGGGGATCGACGGGCTTTCTTT.

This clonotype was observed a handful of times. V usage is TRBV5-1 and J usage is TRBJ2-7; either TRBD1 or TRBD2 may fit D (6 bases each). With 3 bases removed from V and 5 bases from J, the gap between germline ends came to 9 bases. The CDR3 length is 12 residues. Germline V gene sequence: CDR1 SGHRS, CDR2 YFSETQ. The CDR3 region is CASSWRGDEQYF. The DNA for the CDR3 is TGCGCCAGCAGCTGGAGGGGGGACGAGCAGTACTTC. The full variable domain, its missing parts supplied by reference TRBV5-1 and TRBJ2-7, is KAGVTQTPRYLIKTRGQQVTLSCSPISGHRSVSWYQQTPGQGLQFLFEYFSETQRNKGNFPGRFSGRQFSNSRSEMNVSTLELGDSALYLCASSWRGDEQYFGPGTRLTVT.

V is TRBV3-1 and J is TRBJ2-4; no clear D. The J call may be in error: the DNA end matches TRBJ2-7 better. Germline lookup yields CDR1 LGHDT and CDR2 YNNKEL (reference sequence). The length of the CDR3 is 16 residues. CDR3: CASSQDHGQRAYEQYF. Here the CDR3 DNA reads TGTGCCAGCAGCCAAGATCACGGGCAGCGAGCCTACGAGCAGTACTTC.

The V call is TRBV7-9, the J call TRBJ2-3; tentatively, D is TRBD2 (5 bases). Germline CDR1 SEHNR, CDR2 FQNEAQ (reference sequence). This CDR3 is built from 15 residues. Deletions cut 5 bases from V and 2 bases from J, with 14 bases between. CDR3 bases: TGTGCCAGCAGCCCCGGAGGAGCGGTCACAGATACGCAGTATTTT. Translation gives CASSPGGAVTDTQYF.

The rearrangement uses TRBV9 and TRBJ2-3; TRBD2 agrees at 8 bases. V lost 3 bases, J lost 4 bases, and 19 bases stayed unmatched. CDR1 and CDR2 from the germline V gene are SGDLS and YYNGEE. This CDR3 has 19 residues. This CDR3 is CASSALPLRAGGVADTQYF. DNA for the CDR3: TGTGCCAGCAGCGCCCTACCCCTGAGGGCGGGAGGAGTAGCAGATACGCAGTATTTT.

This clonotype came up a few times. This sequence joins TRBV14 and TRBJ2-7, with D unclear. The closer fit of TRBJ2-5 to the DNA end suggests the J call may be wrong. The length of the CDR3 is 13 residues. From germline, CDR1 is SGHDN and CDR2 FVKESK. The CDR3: CASSQDSMGTQYF. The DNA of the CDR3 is TGTGCCAGCAGCCAAGATAGTATGGGGACCCAGTACTTC.

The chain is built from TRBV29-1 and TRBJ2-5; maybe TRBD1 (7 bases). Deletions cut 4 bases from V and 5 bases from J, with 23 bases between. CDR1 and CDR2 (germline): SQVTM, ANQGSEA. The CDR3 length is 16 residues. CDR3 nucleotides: TGCAGCGTTGGCGGGACGACTAACTCAGGGGGGGAGACCCAGTACTTC. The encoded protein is CSVGGTTNSGGETQYF.

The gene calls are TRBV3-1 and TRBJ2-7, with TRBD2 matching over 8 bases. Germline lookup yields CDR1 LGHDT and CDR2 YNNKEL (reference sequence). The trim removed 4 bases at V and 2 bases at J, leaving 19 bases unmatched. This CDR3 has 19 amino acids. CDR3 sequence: CASSREAGVAAGLPYEQYF. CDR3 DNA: TGTGCCAGCAGCCGCGAAGCGGGAGTGGCGGCGGGGCTCCCCTACGAGCAGTACTTC.

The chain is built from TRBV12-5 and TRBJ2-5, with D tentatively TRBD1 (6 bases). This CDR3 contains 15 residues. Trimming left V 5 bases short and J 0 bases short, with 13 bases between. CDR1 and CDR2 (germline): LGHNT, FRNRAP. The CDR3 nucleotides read TGTGCTAGTGGTCCCGGGACACTGTACCAAGAGACCCAGTACTTC. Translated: CASGPGTLYQETQYF.

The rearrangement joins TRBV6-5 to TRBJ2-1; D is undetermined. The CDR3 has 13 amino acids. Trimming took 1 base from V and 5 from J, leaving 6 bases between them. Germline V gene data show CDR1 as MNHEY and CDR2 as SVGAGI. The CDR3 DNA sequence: TGTGCCAGCAGTTACTTGGGCGACAATGAGCAGTTCTTC. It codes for CASSYLGDNEQFF.

In nucleotides, the CDR3 is TGTGCCAGCAGTACGGGGGGGTCTCAAGAGACCCAGTACTTC. This codes for CASSTGGSQETQYF. The chain employs TRBV6-5 and TRBJ2-5; 8 bases are a match to TRBD2. V shed 5 bases and J 2 bases; nucleotides not matched to a gene: 4. The germline gives CDR1 MNHEY, CDR2 SVGAGI. The CDR3 runs 14 residues.

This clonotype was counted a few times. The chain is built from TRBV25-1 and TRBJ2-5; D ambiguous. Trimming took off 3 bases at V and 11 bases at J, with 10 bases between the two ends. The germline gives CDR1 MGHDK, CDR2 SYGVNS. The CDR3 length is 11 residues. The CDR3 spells CASSDGLMQYF. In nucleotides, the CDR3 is TGTGCCAGCAGTGACGGCCTGATGCAGTACTTC.

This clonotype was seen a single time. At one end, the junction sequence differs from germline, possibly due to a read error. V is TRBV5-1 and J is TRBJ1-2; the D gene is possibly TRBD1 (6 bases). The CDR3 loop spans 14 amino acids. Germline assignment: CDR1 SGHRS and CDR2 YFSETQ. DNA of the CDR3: TGCGCCAGCAGCTACAGGGATCCCAACTATAGCTACACCTTC. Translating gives CASSYRDPNYSYTF.

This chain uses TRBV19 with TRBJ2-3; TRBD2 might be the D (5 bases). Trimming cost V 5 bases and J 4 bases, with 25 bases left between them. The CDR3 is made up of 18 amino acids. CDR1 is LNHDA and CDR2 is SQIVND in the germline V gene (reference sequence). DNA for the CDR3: TGTGCCAGTAGTCCTTTCCCCCCTCGGGGAACGCCGTCAGATACGCAGTATTTT. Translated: CASSPFPPRGTPSDTQYF.

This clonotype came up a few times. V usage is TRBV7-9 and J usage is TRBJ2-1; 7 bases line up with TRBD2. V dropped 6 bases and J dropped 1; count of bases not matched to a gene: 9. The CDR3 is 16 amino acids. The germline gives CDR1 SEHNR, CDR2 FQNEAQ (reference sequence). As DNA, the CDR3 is TGTGCCAGCAGTCCTCCGGCGGGAGTGTCCTACAATGAGCAGTTCTTC. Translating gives CASSPPAGVSYNEQFF. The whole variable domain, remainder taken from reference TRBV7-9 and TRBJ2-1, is DTGVSQNPRHKITKRGQNVTFRCDPISEHNRLYWYRQTLGQGPEFLTYFQNEAQLEKSRLLSDRFSAERPKGSFSTLEIQRTEQGDSAMYLCASSPPAGVSYNEQFFGPGTRLTVL.

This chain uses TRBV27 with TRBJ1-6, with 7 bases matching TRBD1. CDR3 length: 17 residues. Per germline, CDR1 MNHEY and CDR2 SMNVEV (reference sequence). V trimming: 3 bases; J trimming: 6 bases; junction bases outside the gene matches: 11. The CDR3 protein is CASSFTPRQGLNSPLHF. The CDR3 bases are TGTGCCAGCAGTTTTACTCCCCGACAGGGCCTTAATTCACCCCTCCACTTT.